These 29 T cell receptor beta chains were sequenced from one sample in a study of Ad26.COV2.S vaccination and SARS-CoV-2 variants. The sample's treatment: 15 to 20 received Ad26.COV2.S at low or high dose, single or two shots; 5 received placebo; per-sample allocation not given. Samples came from day 63 after the first vaccine or placebo injection. The assay was immunoSEQ multiplex PCR, and TCRdb's table has in-frame clones only and misses some. The top ten hold 1.9% of the sample, which has some 320,000 clones, 86% seen once. The sample here was peripheral blood, taken in a trial of Ad26.COV2.S vaccine versus placebo. These receptors were collected from a person between 18 and 60 years old who received the Ad26.COV2.S COVID-19 vaccine or a placebo.

The chain recombines TRBV9 with TRBJ2-1, with 7 bases identical to TRBD2. The V gene's germline CDR1 is SGDLS and CDR2 YYNGEE. The J segment lost 1 base and the V segment lost 3 bases, leaving 7 bases of the junction unmatched. The CDR3 has 16 amino acids. The CDR3, as DNA: TGTGCCAGCAGCGCGGGGGGTACTATTTCCTACAATGAGCAGTTCTTC. Amino acid sequence: CASSAGGTISYNEQFF.

The chain links TRBV11-3 to TRBJ2-2; no clear D gene. Deletions cut 3 bases from V and 4 bases from J, with 12 bases between. The CDR3 loop spans 15 amino acids. Germline V lookup: CDR1 SGHNT, CDR2 YENEEA. CDR3 region: CASSFERAGTGELFF. Written as DNA, the CDR3 is TGTGCCAGCAGCTTTGAGCGAGCCGGCACCGGGGAGCTGTTTTTT.

J is TRBJ2-7 and V is TRBV6-5, with 8 bases fitting TRBD2. J gave up 2 bases and V 6 bases, and 9 bases lay outside the gene matches. The CDR3 has 15 residues. Germline CDR1 and CDR2: MNHEY and SVGAGI. In DNA, the CDR3 is TGTGCCAGCAGAAACCGGGGGGGGTCCACCTACGAGCAGTACTTC. The encoded protein is CASRNRGGSTYEQYF.

The J gene is TRBJ1-4, the V gene TRBV5-8; TRBD1 matches 8 bases. The CDR3 runs to 16 residues. Germline CDR1 SGHTS, CDR2 YDEGEE. With V trimmed by 3 bases and J by 5 bases, 9 bases remained unmatched. The CDR3 sequence is CASSYLLTGANEKLFF. In DNA form, the CDR3 reads TGTGCCAGCAGCTACCTCCTGACAGGGGCGAATGAAAAACTGTTTTTT.

The V and J genes are TRBV3-1 (or the pseudogene TRBV3-2) and TRBJ1-5; a weak D match, TRBD1 (6 bases). V was clipped by 1 base and J by 9 bases, with 7 bases between them. CDR1 is LGHDT, CDR2 YNNKEL, per germline (reference sequence). This CDR3 is 12 amino acids long. The CDR3: CASSQVGGPQHF. The CDR3 DNA reads TGTGCCAGCAGCCAAGTAGGGGGGCCCCAGCATTTT.

The chain employs TRBV14 and TRBJ2-1; TRBD1 might be the D (6 bases). The CDR3 has 15 residues. Deletions cut 0 bases from V and 4 bases from J, with 10 bases between. Germline loops: CDR1 SGHDN, CDR2 FVKESK. In nucleotides, the CDR3 is TGTGCCAGCAGCCAAGAGCGCCAGGGGTACAATGAGCAGTTCTTC. Its translation: CASSQERQGYNEQFF.

This chain joins TRBV12-5 and TRBJ2-2, with a weak D call TRBD1 (5 bases). V was clipped by 0 bases and J by 2 bases, with 10 bases between them. The CDR3 length is 16 residues. Looked up from germline, CDR1 is LGHNT and CDR2 is FRNRAP. The chain's CDR3 is CASGLVGAANTGELFF. CDR3 DNA sequence: TGTGCTAGTGGTTTGGTAGGGGCAGCCAACACCGGGGAGCTGTTTTTT.

The V gene is TRBV7-3, the J gene TRBJ2-3, with TRBD2 as a possible D gene (5 bases). Germline CDR1 reads SGHTA; CDR2 reads FQGTGA. There are 13 residues in the CDR3. The ends were cut back, 3 bases at V and 1 base at J, with 5 bases in the middle. The CDR3 DNA sequence: TGTGCCAGCAGCTTCGGGGGCACAGATACGCAGTATTTT. It codes for CASSFGGTDTQYF.

The chain links TRBV3-1 (or the pseudogene TRBV3-2) to TRBJ2-4; the D gene is possibly TRBD1 (6 bases). Per the germline V gene, CDR1 is LGHDT and CDR2 is YNNKEL (reference sequence). V was trimmed by 1 base and J by 0 bases, leaving 13 bases between them. The CDR3 has 17 residues. CDR3 residues: CASSQVRGRGAKNIQYF. The CDR3 nucleotides read TGTGCCAGCAGCCAAGTTCGGGGCAGGGGAGCCAAAAACATTCAGTACTTC.

This clone has only one observation. This chain links TRBV7-8 with TRBJ1-6; D not resolved. Germline CDR1 and CDR2: SGHVS and FQNEAQ. Trimming cost V 5 bases and J 7 bases, with 12 bases left between them. The CDR3 spans 14 residues. CDR3: CASSKDGSNSPLHF. The CDR3 DNA reads as TGTGCCAGCAGCAAGGACGGTAGCAATTCACCCCTCCACTTT.

This rearrangement joins TRBV21-1 to TRBJ1-1; the table's D call of TRBD1 was not tested on the DNA. TRBV21-1 is a pseudogene. The CDR3 has 13 residues. In nucleotides, the CDR3 is TGTGCCAGCAGGCCCAGGCGCCTCACTGAAGCTTTCTTT. Amino acid sequence: CASRPRRLTEAFF.

This chain links TRBV9 with TRBJ1-1; TRBD1 agrees at 9 bases. V trimming: 0 bases; J trimming: 2 bases; junction bases outside the gene matches: 8. Germline CDR1 SGDLS, CDR2 YYNGEE. This CDR3 has 17 residues. The CDR3 DNA is TGTGCCAGCAGCGTAGCCCCGGGACAGGGCGGTAACACTGAAGCTTTCTTT. Translation: CASSVAPGQGGNTEAFF.

The V gene is TRBV5-4, the J gene TRBJ2-5; D not resolved. V was trimmed by 6 bases and J by 0 bases, leaving 18 bases between them. The CDR3 runs to 16 residues. CDR1 and CDR2 (germline): SGHNT, YYREEE (reference sequence). For the CDR3, the DNA is TGTGCCAGCACCCCTGGTCGATCCTCGTACCAAGAGACCCAGTACTTC. It encodes CASTPGRSSYQETQYF.

DNA for the CDR3: TGTGCCACCCAACCGGACAGCCCGCGTAATCAGCCCCAGCATTTT. Protein sequence: CATQPDSPRNQPQHF. The chain has TRBV6-9 and TRBJ1-5; D may be TRBD1 (6 bases). With 10 bases removed from V and 4 bases from J, the gap between germline ends came to 20 bases. This CDR3 spans 15 amino acids. Germline CDR1 and CDR2: MNHGY and SVAAGI.

The J gene is TRBJ2-1, the V gene TRBV6-5; D may match TRBD1 or TRBD2 (5 bases each). Germline CDR1 MNHEY, CDR2 SVGAGI. Between the trimmed V and J ends, which lost 6 bases and 10 bases, there was a span of 13 bases. The length of the CDR3 is 12 residues. CDR3 amino acids: CASSLGPGEQFF. The CDR3 coding sequence is TGTGCCAGCAGCCTGGGGCCGGGAGAGCAGTTCTTC.

The gene calls are TRBV5-1 and TRBJ2-1, with 11 bases aligning to TRBD2. CDR3 length: 15 residues. Trimming removed 0 bases from V and 7 bases from J; junction bases left unmatched: 3. Germline V gives CDR1 SGHRS, CDR2 YFSETQ. DNA for the CDR3: TGCGCCAGCAGCTTGGAGACTAGCGGGGTGAATGAGCAGTTCTTC. Residues: CASSLETSGVNEQFF.

This clone was found once. The chain links TRBV2 to TRBJ1-6; D is undetermined. CDR3 size: 14 residues. Trimming left V 8 bases short and J 2 bases short, with 10 bases between. Germline CDR1 SNHLY, CDR2 FYNNEI. CDR3 region: CASRLYPYNSPLHF. CDR3 nucleotides: TGTGCCAGCCGCCTTTACCCCTATAATTCACCCCTCCACTTT.

The genes are TRBV6-1 and TRBJ1-5, with D possibly TRBD1 on 5 matching bases. Germline CDR1 is MNHNS and CDR2 is SASEGT. V was shortened by 2 bases and J by 5 bases, with 13 bases between the two germline ends. CDR3 length: 15 amino acids. The chain's CDR3 is CASSETGVWDQPQHF. Written as DNA, the CDR3 is TGTGCCAGCAGTGAAACGGGGGTCTGGGATCAGCCCCAGCATTTT.

CDR3 bases: TGTGCCAGCACCACAGGGGATTCACCCCTCCACTTT. Protein: CASTTGDSPLHF. This chain connects TRBV5-6 to TRBJ1-6, with 7 bases aligning to TRBD1. Trimming removed 6 bases from V and 8 bases from J; junction bases left unmatched: 2. This CDR3 is 12 amino acids long. Germline loops: CDR1 SGHDT, CDR2 YYEEEE.

This clone was counted only a few times. The V gene is TRBV4-3, the J gene TRBJ1-2, with D uncertain. Germline CDR1 reads LGHNA; CDR2 reads YSLEER. The CDR3 sequence is 17 residues long. Trimming left V 0 bases short and J 4 bases short, with 18 bases between. The chain's CDR3 is CASSQDPVGGSAYGYTF. CDR3 nucleotide sequence: TGCGCCAGCAGCCAAGATCCGGTGGGAGGGTCGGCCTATGGCTACACCTTC.

The V call is TRBV30, the J call TRBJ1-2; D not certain. The V end was cut by 1 base, the J end by 3 bases, with 9 bases between. Germline CDR1 is GTSNPN and CDR2 is SVGIG (reference sequence). There are 13 residues in the CDR3. The CDR3 loop reads CAWSGVVDYGYTF. CDR3 in DNA: TGTGCCTGGAGTGGAGTAGTCGACTATGGCTACACCTTC.

This chain uses TRBV5-1 with TRBJ2-6; D is possibly TRBD2 (8 bases). The CDR3 is 18 amino acids. V gave up 4 bases and J gave up 0 bases, with 17 bases separating them. The germline CDR1 and CDR2 sequences are SGHRS and YFSETQ. The CDR3 DNA reads as TGCGCCAGCAGCCCGGGGGGGACAGCTTACTCTGGGGCCAACGTCCTGACTTTC. This encodes CASSPGGTAYSGANVLTF.

The chain employs TRBV2 and TRBJ2-5; 10 bases align to TRBD2. From germline, CDR1 is SNHLY and CDR2 FYNNEI. V lost 1 base and J lost 2; bases outside the gene matches: 10. The CDR3 runs to 18 residues. Here the CDR3 reads CASSEGLIAGGLQETQYF. CDR3 bases: TGTGCCAGCAGTGAAGGGCTTATAGCGGGGGGTTTGCAAGAGACCCAGTACTTC.

This rearrangement joins TRBV12-2 to TRBJ2-1. TRBV12-2 is annotated as a pseudogene. This CDR3 has 12 residues. Here the CDR3 DNA reads TGTGCAAGTCGCTTAGCGGGACATGAGCAGTTCTTC. This encodes CASRLAGHEQFF.

The V gene is TRBV7-2, the J gene TRBJ2-7, with 8 bases matching TRBD2. There are 13 residues in the CDR3. CDR1 SGHTA and CDR2 FQGNSA come from the germline V gene. The V and J ends lost 4 bases and 4 bases, in that order; junction bases with no gene match: 3. The CDR3 sequence is CASSSGGVYEQYF. As DNA, the CDR3 is TGTGCCAGCAGCTCCGGGGGGGTTTACGAGCAGTACTTC.

This chain links TRBV27 with TRBJ2-7, with D perhaps TRBD1 (6 bases). The CDR3 sequence is 18 residues long. The V end lost 2 bases, the J end lost 4 bases, and 24 bases lay between the germline ends. Germline loops: CDR1 MNHEY, CDR2 SMNVEV (reference sequence). For the CDR3, the DNA is TGTGCCAGCAGTTTAAAAGGGGGTCAGACAGGTAATGGTTACGAGCAGTACTTC. It encodes CASSLKGGQTGNGYEQYF.

This clone is a singleton in its sample. The CDR3 coding sequence is TGTGCCAGCCGGGACAGGGGCAACTACGAGCAGTACTTC. Its protein product is CASRDRGNYEQYF. The chain uses TRBV5-4 and TRBJ2-7; TRBD1 matches 10 bases. Germline CDR1 SGHNT, CDR2 YYREEE (reference sequence). The ends lost 7 bases at V and 3 bases at J; junction bases unmatched: 4. The CDR3 extends over 13 amino acids. The full variable domain, in which reference TRBV5-4 and TRBJ2-7 provide the parts outside the CDR3, is ETGVTQSPTHLIKTRGQQVTLRCSSQSGHNTVSWYQQALGQGPQFIFQYYREEENGRGNFPPRFSGLQFPNYSSELNVNALELDDSALYLCASRDRGNYEQYFGPGTRLTVT.

The chain links TRBV19 to TRBJ2-1; 9 positions agree with TRBD1. Germline CDR1 LNHDA, CDR2 SQIVND (reference sequence). The CDR3 contains 17 residues. Trimming cost V 5 bases and J 7 bases; bases outside gene matches: 15. The CDR3 region has the DNA TGTGCCAGTAGTTTTAGCATAACAGGGGGCTCGAGGAATGAGCAGTTCTTC. Translation gives CASSFSITGGSRNEQFF.

This clone showed up just a few times. This chain connects TRBV5-8 to TRBJ1-1, with 10 bases fitting TRBD1. With 4 bases clipped from V and 6 bases from J, the junction kept 9 bases outside the gene matches. Looked up from germline, CDR1 is SGHTS and CDR2 is YDEGEE. The length of the CDR3 is 15 residues. The chain's CDR3 is CASSRRQGAGSEAFF. The CDR3 nucleotides are TGTGCCAGCAGCAGAAGACAGGGGGCAGGGTCTGAAGCTTTCTTT.